These 6 T cell receptor beta chains were all obtained from the same sample, sequenced in a study of T cells after yellow fever vaccination. TCRdb re-called the 5' RACE reads with MiXCR, one entry per CDR3 protein. The repertoire holds some 300,000 distinct CDR3 sequences, with 7.5% to 9.5% as singletons. The input for sequencing was CD4+ T cells sorted from PBMCs, taken 5 days after the yellow fever booster vaccination. The receptors stem from a man younger than 35 who received the YFV17D yellow fever vaccine.

This clonotype was seen more than once but under ten times. This chain joins TRBV7-6 and TRBJ1-6; TRBD1 might be the D (5 bases). The CDR3 totals 19 residues. CDR1 is SGHVS, CDR2 FNYEAQ, per germline. V shed 1 base and J shed 3 bases, with 19 bases lying between them. The CDR3 reads CASSLDRRGVILYNSPLHF. CDR3 nucleotide sequence: TGTGCCAGCAGCTTAGATAGACGGGGGGTCATCCTCTATAATTCACCCCTCCACTTT. Based on the CDR3 plus reference TRBV7-6 and TRBJ1-6, the full variable domain is GAGVSQSPRYKVTKRGQDVALRCDPISGHVSLYWYRQALGQGPEFLTYFNYEAQQDKSGLPNDRFSAERPEGSISTLTIQRTEQRDSAMYRCASSLDRRGVILYNSPLHFGNGTRLTVT.

The chain joins TRBV6-1 to TRBJ1-2; 7 bases are a match to TRBD1. From germline, CDR1 is MNHNS and CDR2 SASEGT. The trim removed 2 bases at V and 8 bases at J, leaving 5 bases unmatched. CDR3 length: 13 residues. In DNA form, the CDR3 reads TGTGCCAGCAGTGAAAGTGGGACAGCGGGCTACACCTTC. Its translation: CASSESGTAGYTF.

This clonotype was seen only a few times. The chain recombines TRBV2 with TRBJ2-7; TRBD2 matches 7 bases. Germline loops: CDR1 SNHLY, CDR2 FYNNEI. The ends lost 5 bases at V and 6 bases at J; junction bases unmatched: 1. This CDR3 region has 11 residues. This CDR3 reads CASSSGVEQYV. The CDR3 nucleotides read TGTGCCAGCAGTAGCGGGGTCGAGCAGTACGTC.

Only a few counts were recorded for this clonotype. The chain recombines TRBV20-1 with TRBJ2-7; no clear D. The CDR3 is 13 residues long. Trimming stripped 3 bases from V and 2 bases from J, with 11 bases between. From germline, CDR1 is DFQATT and CDR2 SNEGSKA (reference sequence). CDR3 DNA: TGCAGTGCTAGTTGGAATACACCCTACGAGCAGTACTTC. It encodes CSASWNTPYEQYF.

The chain carries TRBV12-3 or TRBV12-4 and TRBJ1-4, with a tentative D call TRBD1 (6 bases). Deletions cut 3 bases from V and 8 bases from J, with 13 bases between. The CDR3 loop spans 14 amino acids. The CDR3 DNA sequence: TGTGCCAGCAGTTTTAACAGGGTGGACGAAAAACTGTTTTTT. The encoded protein is CASSFNRVDEKLFF.

This clonotype was found a few times. The CDR3 nucleotides read TGTGCCACCAGCACCACTGTTACAACTAATGAAAAACTGTTTTTT. Its protein product is CATSTTVTTNEKLFF. The chain recombines TRBV15 with TRBJ1-4; no definite D call. Trimming took 4 bases from V and 0 from J, leaving 9 bases between them. Germline V gene lookup returns CDR1 LNHNV and CDR2 YYDKDF (reference sequence). The CDR3 totals 15 residues.